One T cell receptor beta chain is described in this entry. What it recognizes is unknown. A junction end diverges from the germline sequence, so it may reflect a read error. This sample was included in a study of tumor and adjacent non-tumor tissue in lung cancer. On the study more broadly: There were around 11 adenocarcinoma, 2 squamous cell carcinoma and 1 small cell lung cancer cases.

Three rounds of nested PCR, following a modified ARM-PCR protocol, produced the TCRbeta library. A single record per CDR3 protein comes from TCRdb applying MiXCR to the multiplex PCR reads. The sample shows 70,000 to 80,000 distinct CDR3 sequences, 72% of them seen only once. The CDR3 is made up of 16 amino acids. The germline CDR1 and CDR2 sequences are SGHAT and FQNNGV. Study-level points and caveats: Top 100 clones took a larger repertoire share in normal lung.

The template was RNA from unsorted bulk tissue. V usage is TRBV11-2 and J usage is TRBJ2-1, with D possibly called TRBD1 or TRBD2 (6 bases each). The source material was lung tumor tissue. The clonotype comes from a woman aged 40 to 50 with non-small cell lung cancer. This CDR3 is CASNLGPLGGRNEQFF. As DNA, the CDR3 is TGTGCCAGCAACTTAGGACCACTAGGGGGGCGCAATGAGCAGTTCTTC.